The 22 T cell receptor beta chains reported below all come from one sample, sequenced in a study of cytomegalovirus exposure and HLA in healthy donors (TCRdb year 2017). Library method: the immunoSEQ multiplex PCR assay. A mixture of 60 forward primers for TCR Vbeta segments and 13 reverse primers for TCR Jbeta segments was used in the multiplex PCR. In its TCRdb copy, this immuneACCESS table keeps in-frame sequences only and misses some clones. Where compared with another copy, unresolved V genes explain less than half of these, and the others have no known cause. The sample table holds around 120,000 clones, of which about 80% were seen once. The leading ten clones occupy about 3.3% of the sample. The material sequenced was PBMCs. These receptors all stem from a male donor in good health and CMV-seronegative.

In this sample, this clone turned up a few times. As DNA, the CDR3 is TGTGCCAGTAGTAGGACCGGGACAGTTAATGAAAAACTGTTTTTT. This gives the protein CASSRTGTVNEKLFF. The chain combines TRBV19 with TRBJ1-4; the match to TRBD1 covers 7 bases. This CDR3 is 15 amino acids long. The V gene end was trimmed by 4 bases and the J gene end by 4 bases; junction bases not matched to a gene: 6. Per germline, CDR1 LNHDA and CDR2 SQIVND (reference sequence).

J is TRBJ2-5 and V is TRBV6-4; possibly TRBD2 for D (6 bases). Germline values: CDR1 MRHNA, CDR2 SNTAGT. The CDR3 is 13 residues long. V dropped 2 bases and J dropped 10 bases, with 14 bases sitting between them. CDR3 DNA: TGTGCCAGCAGTGACGGGAACGCCGGGGGCCAGTACTTC. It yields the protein CASSDGNAGGQYF.

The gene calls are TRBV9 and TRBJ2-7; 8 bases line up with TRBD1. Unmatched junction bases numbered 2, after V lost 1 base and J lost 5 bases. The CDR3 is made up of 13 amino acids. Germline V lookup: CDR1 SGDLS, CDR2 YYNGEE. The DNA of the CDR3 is TGTGCCAGCAGCGTATCAGGGGGCCACGAGCAGTACTTC. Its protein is CASSVSGGHEQYF.

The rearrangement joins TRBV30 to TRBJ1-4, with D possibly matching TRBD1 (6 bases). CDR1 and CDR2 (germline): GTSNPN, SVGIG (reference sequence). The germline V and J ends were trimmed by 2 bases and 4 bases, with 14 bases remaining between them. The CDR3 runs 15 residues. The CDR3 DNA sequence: TGTGCCTGGAGTACCCCGACAGGCTTTAATGAAAAACTGTTTTTT. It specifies CAWSTPTGFNEKLFF.

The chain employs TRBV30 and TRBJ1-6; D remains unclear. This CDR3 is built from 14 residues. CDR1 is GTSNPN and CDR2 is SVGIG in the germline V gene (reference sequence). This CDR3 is CAVGRELYNSPLHF. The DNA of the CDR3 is TGTGCTGTAGGGAGGGAGCTCTATAATTCACCCCTCCACTTT.

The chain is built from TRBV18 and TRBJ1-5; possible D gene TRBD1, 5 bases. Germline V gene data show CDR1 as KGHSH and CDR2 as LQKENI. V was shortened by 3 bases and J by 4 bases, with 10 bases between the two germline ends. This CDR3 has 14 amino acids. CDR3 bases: TGTGCCAGCTCACCGGCCAGGGTGAATCAGCCCCAGCATTTT. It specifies CASSPARVNQPQHF.

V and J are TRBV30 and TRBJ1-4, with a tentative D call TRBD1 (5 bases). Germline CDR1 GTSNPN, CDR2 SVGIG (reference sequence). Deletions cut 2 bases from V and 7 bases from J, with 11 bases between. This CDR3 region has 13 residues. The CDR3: CAWSMTVSEKLFF. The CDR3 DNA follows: TGTGCCTGGAGTATGACAGTTTCTGAAAAACTGTTTTTT.

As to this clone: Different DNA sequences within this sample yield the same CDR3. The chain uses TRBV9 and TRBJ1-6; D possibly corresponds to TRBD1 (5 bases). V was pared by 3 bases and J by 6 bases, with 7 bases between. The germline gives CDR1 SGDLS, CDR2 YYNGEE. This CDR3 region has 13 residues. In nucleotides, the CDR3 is TGTGCCAGCAGCGAGACAGCTAATTCACCCCTCCACTTT. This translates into CASSETANSPLHF.

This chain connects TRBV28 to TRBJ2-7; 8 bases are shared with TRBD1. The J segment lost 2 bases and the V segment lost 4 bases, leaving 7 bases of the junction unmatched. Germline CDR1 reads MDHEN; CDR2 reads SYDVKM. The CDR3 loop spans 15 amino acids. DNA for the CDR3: TGTGCCAGCAGTTCCCCGAGACAGGGGACCTACGAGCAGTACTTC. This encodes CASSSPRQGTYEQYF.

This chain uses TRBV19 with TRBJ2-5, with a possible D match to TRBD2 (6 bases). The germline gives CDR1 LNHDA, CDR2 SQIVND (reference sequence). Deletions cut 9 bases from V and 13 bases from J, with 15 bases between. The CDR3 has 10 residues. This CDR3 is CASGTAVRYF. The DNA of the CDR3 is TGTGCCAGCGGGACTGCGGTACGGTACTTC.

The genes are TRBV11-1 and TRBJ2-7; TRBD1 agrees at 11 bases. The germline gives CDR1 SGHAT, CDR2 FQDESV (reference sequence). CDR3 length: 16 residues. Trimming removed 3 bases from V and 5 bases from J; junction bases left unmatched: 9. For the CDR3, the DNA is TGTGCCAGCAGCTTCGTAGTTGGACAGGGGGCCGACGAGCAGTACTTC. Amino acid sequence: CASSFVVGQGADEQYF.

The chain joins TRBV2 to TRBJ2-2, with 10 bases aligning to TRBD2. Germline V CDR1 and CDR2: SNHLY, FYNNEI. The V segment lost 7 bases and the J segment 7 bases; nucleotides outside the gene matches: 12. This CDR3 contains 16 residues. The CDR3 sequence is CASTQRGGRWDGELFF. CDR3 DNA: TGTGCCAGCACACAGCGGGGGGGCCGTTGGGACGGGGAGCTGTTTTTT.

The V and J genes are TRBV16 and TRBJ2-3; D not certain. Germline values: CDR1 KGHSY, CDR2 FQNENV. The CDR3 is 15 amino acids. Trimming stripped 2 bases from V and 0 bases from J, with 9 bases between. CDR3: CASSQIPSSTDTQYF. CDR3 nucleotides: TGTGCCAGCAGCCAAATCCCCTCTAGCACAGATACGCAGTATTTT.

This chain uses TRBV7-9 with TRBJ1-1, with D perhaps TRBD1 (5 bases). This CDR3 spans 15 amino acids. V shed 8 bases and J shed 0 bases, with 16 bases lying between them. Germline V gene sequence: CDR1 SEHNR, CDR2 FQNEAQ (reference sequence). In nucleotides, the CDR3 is TGTGCCAGCCGTCCTCGGACAACTATGAACACTGAAGCTTTCTTT. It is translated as CASRPRTTMNTEAFF.

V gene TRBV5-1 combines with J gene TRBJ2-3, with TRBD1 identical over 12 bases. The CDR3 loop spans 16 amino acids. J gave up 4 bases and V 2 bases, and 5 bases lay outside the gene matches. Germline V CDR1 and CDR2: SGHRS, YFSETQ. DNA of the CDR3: TGCGCCAGCAGCTTCACCGGGACAGGGGGCGCAGATACGCAGTATTTT. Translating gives CASSFTGTGGADTQYF.

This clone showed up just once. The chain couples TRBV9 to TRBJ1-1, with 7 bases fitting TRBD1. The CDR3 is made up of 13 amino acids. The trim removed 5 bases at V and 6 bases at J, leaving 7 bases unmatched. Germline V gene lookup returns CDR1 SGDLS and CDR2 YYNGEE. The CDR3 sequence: CASRRSGTAEAFF. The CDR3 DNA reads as TGTGCCAGCAGAAGATCCGGGACAGCTGAAGCTTTCTTT.

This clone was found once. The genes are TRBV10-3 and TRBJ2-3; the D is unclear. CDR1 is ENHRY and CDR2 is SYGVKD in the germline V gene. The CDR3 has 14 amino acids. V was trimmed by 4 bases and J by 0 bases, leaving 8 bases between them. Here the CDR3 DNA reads TGTGCCATCAGTGCAGGTTTTAGCACAGATACGCAGTATTTT. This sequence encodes CAISAGFSTDTQYF.

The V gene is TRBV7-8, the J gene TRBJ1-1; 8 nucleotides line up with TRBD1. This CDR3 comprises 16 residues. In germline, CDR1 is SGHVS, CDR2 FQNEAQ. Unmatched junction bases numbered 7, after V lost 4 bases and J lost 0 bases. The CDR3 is CASSYRATGVNTEAFF. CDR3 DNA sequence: TGTGCCAGCAGCTACCGAGCGACAGGGGTGAACACTGAAGCTTTCTTT. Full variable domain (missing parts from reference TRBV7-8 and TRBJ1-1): GAGVSQSPRYKVAKRGQDVALRCDPISGHVSLFWYQQALGQGPEFLTYFQNEAQLDKSGLPSDRFFAERPEGSVSTLKIQRTQQEDSAVYLCASSYRATGVNTEAFFGQGTRLTVV.

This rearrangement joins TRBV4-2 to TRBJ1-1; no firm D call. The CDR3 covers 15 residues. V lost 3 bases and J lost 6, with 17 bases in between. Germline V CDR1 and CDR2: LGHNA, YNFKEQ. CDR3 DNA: TGTGCCAGCAGCCAGAAGGACGATGGCGGGGCTGAAGCTTTCTTT. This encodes CASSQKDDGGAEAFF.

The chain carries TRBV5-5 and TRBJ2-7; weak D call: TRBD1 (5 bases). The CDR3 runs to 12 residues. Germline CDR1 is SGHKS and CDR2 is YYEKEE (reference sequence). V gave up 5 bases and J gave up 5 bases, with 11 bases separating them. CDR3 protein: CASRGVPHEQYF. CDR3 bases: TGTGCCAGCAGAGGGGTTCCCCACGAGCAGTACTTC. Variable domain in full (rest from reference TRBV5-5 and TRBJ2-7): DAGVTQSPTHLIKTRGQQVTLRCSPISGHKSVSWYQQVLGQGPQFIFQYYEKEERGRGNFPDRFSARQFPNYSSELNVNALLLGDSALYLCASRGVPHEQYFGPGTRLTVT.

CDR3 in amino acids: CASSGQGSSTDTQYF. CDR3 sequence (DNA): TGCGCCAGCAGTGGACAGGGGTCTAGCACAGATACGCAGTATTTT. J is TRBJ2-3 and V is TRBV5-1; 9 nucleotides agree with TRBD1. Germline V gene sequence: CDR1 SGHRS, CDR2 YFSETQ. V shed 5 bases and J 0 bases; nucleotides not matched to a gene: 4. This CDR3 spans 15 amino acids.

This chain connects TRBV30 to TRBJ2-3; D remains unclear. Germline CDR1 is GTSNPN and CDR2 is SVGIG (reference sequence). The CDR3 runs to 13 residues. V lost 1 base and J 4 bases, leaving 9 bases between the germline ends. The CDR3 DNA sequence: TGTGCCTGGAGTGGTCGTCGGGCAGATACGCAGTATTTT. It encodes CAWSGRRADTQYF.